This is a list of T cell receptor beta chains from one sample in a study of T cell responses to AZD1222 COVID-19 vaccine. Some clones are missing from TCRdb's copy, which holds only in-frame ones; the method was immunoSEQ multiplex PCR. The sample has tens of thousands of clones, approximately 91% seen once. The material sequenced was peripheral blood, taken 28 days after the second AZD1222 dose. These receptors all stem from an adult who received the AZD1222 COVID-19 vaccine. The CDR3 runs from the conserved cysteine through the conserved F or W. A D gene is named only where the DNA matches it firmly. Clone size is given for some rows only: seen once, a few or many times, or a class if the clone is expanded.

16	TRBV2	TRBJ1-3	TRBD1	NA	TGTGCCAGCAGCAGGGACAGGGATAACTCTGGAAACACCATATATTTT	CASSRDRDNSGNTIYF
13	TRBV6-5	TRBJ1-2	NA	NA	TGTGCCAGCAGTTACGAGGCAGGGCGGGGCTACACCTTC	CASSYEAGRGYTF
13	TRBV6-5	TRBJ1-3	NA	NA	TGTGCCAGCAGTCTGGAGGGCCGAAACACCATATATTTT	CASSLEGRNTIYF
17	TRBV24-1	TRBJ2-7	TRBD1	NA	TGTGCCACCAGTGATCAACCTCGGGACAGGGGGCTCGACGAGCAGTACTTC	CATSDQPRDRGLDEQYF
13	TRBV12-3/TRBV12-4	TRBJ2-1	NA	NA	TGTGCCAGCAGCTCCGGGACTTACAATGAGCAGTTCTTC	CASSSGTYNEQFF
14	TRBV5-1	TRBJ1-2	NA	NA	TGCGCCAGCAGCTCAACTTTCACGGAGGGGGGCTACACCTTC	CASSSTFTEGGYTF
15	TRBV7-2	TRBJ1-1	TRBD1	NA	TGTGCCAGCAGCCCGCGGACAGGTACGAACACTGAAGCTTTCTTT	CASSPRTGTNTEAFF
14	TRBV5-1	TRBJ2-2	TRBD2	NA	TGCGCCAGCAGCTTGGGGACTAGCGCCGGGGAGCTGTTTTTT	CASSLGTSAGELFF
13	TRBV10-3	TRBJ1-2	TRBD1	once	TGTGCCATCAGTTGGACAGGACAGTATGGCTACACCTTC	CAISWTGQYGYTF
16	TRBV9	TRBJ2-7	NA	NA	TGTGCCAGCAGCGCAGGCTCTGGACTATACTCCTACGAGCAGTACTTC	CASSAGSGLYSYEQYF
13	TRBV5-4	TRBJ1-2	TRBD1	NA	TGTGCCAGCAGCTTAGGGACAGATTATGGCTACACCTTC	CASSLGTDYGYTF
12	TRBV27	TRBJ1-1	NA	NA	TGTGCCAGCAGGACAGGATCCCGCCAGGCTTTCTTT	CASRTGSRQAFF
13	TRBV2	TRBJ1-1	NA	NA	TGTGCCAGCACATCTCAGCTCAACACTGAAGCTTTCTTT	CASTSQLNTEAFF
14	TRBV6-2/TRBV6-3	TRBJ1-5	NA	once	TGTGCCAGCAGTTGGACAAATAGCAATCAGCCCCAGCATTTT	CASSWTNSNQPQHF
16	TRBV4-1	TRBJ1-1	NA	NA	TGCGCCAGCAGCCTATACCCGACAATCCGGAACACTGAAGCTTTCTTT	CASSLYPTIRNTEAFF
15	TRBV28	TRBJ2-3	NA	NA	TGTGCCAGCAGTTCTGGAGCCCCGGGAGCAGATACGCAGTATTTT	CASSSGAPGADTQYF
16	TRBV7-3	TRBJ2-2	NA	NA	TGTGCCAGCAGCTTAAATAGCGGTTCGAACACCGGGGAGCTGTTTTTT	CASSLNSGSNTGELFF
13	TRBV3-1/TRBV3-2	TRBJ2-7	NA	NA	TGTGCCAGCAGCGTTAGGGGATCCAACGAGCAGTACTTC	CASSVRGSNEQYF
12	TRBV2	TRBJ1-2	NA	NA	TGTGCCAGCGACCGTAACCCCGGTGGCTACACCTTC	CASDRNPGGYTF
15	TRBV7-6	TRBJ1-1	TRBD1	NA	TGTGCCAGCAGCCCCCAGACAGGGATGAACACTGAAGCTTTCTTT	CASSPQTGMNTEAFF
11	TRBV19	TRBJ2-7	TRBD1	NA	TGTGCCAGTAAACAGGGGGACGAGCAGTACTTC	CASKQGDEQYF
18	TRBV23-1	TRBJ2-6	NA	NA	TGCGCCAGCGTCGCCGGGACACACTACGTCGCTGGGGCCAACGTCCTGACTTTC	CASVAGTHYVAGANVLTF
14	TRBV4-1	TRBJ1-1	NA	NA	TGCGCCAGCAGCTCCGAAGACTGGGGAGAGAGGGCTTTCTTT	CASSSEDWGERAFF
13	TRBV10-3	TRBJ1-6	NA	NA	TGTGCCATCAGGAGCTCCTATAATTCACCCCTCCACTTT	CAIRSSYNSPLHF
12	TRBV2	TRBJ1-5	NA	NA	TGTGCCACCGGGAGCAACAATCAGCCCCAGCATTTT	CATGSNNQPQHF
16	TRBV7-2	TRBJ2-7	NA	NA	TGTGCCAGCAGCTTGTCCCCCCCGGGACATAACTACGAGCAGTACTTC	CASSLSPPGHNYEQYF
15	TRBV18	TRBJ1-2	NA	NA	TGTGCCAGCTCACCACTAGACAGAGCTAACTATGGCTACACCTTC	CASSPLDRANYGYTF
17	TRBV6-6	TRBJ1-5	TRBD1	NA	TGTGCCAGCAGTCGCACCGGCCGGGACAGGGGCAATCAGCCCCAGCATTTT	CASSRTGRDRGNQPQHF
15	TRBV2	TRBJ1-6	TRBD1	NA	TGTGCCAGCAGAGCGGACAGGGGGAGCAATTCACCCCTCCACTTT	CASRADRGSNSPLHF
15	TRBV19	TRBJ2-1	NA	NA	TGTGCCAGTAGTCTAGTGGGGGGGCCATACAATGAGCAGTTCTTC	CASSLVGGPYNEQFF
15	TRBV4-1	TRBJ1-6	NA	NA	TGCGCCAGCAGCCAAGATTTCAGGGGAGAATCACCCCTCCACTTT	CASSQDFRGESPLHF
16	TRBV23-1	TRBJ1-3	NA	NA	TGCGCCAGCAGTCAGTCGACAGGATATTCTGGAAACACCATATATTTT	CASSQSTGYSGNTIYF
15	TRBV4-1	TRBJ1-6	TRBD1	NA	TGCGCCAGCAGCCAGGGACAGGGTAATAATTCACCCCTCCACTTT	CASSQGQGNNSPLHF
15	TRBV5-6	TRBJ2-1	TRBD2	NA	TGTGCCAGCAGACTAACCGGGACTAGCGTCAATGAGCAGTTCTTC	CASRLTGTSVNEQFF
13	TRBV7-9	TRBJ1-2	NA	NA	TGTGCCAGCAGCTTGACAGGCCTCTATGGCTACACCTTC	CASSLTGLYGYTF
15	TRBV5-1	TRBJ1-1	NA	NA	TGCGCCAGCAGCTTGGTTCCCTTTTCAGGGACTGAAGCTTTCTTT	CASSLVPFSGTEAFF
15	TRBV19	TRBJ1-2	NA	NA	TGTGCCAGTAGTCAGTCATTAGGCAGCAGCTATGGCTACACCTTC	CASSQSLGSSYGYTF
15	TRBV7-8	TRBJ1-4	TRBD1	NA	TGTGCCAGCAGCGTCCGACAGGGAACTAATGAAAAACTGTTTTTT	CASSVRQGTNEKLFF
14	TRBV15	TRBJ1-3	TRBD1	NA	TGTGCCACCAGCATCGGACAGGGACGGAACACCATATATTTT	CATSIGQGRNTIYF
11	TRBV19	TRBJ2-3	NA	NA	TGTGCCAGTAGTATAGGGGATACGCAGTATTTT	CASSIGDTQYF
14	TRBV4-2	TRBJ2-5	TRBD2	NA	TGTGCCAGCAGCCGCGGGGGGGCGGAGGAGACCCAGTACTTC	CASSRGGAEETQYF
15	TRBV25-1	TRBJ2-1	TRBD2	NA	TGTGCCAGCAGTGAGTCGGGACTAGATTGGAATGAGCAGTTCTTC	CASSESGLDWNEQFF
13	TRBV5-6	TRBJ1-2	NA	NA	TGTGCCAGCAGCTTGGAGGGGTGGCCTGGCTACACCTTC	CASSLEGWPGYTF
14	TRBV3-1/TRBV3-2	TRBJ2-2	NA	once	TGTGCCAGCAGCCCCGACAGGAACACCGGGGAGCTGTTTTTT	CASSPDRNTGELFF
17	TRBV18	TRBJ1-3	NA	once	TGTGCCAGCTCACCAGTGAGGGCTTCTATCTCTGGAAACACCATATATTTT	CASSPVRASISGNTIYF
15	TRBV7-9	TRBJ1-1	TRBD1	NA	TGTGCCAGCAGCCCGCGCCGGACAGGGAACACTGAAGCTTTCTTT	CASSPRRTGNTEAFF
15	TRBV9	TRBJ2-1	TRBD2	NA	TGTGCCAGCAGCGGTAGCGGGGGGGCGGGAAATGAGCAGTTCTTC	CASSGSGGAGNEQFF
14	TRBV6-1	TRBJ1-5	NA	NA	TGTGCCAGCAGTGAAGGGGGTAGCAATCAGCCCCAGCATTTT	CASSEGGSNQPQHF
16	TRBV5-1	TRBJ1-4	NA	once	TGCGCCAGCAGCTTGGCCGACACCTCAACTAATGAAAAACTGTTTTTT	CASSLADTSTNEKLFF
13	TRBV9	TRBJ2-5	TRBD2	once	TGTGCCAGCAGCGTAGAGGCGGGGGGGACCCAGTACTTC	CASSVEAGGTQYF
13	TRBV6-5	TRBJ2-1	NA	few	TGTGCCAGCGCCTCCTTGACTGAGATTGAGCAGTTCTTC	CASASLTEIEQFF